This TCR beta chain was sequenced for a study of T cell repertoires in ileal Crohn's disease (dated by TCRdb to about 2019). Regarding the research as a whole: The median duration of disease was about 7.3 years, and at the time of surgery 35% to 45% of patients were active smokers. Every patient underwent surgery because of a complication, which was stricturing disease in 61% of cases and penetrating disease in about 40%. About half of the patients received postoperative therapy: about a dozen received thiopurines and 15 to 20 received anti-TNF agents. The M6 samples were biopsies of the neoterminal ileum collected during postoperative colonoscopy. The TCR repertoire was analysed in over 50 patients with Crohn's disease drawn from a prospective multicentre cohort. The study was conducted in parallel with a multicentre cohort that was designed to identify predictors of early endoscopic recurrence following ileocolonic resection. A Rutgeerts score higher than i0 was the definition used for endoscopic postoperative recurrence. A total of about 150 mucosal samples from some 60 patients were sequenced, with samples obtained at several locations on the surgical specimen and at postoperative endoscopy.

CDR1 and CDR2, looked up from the germline V gene, are MDHEN and SYDVKM. Inclusive of the bounding cysteine and phenylalanine, the CDR3 is 12 residues long. The read is trimmed to its CDR3 DNA, 36 bases read in frame from base 1. V loses 5 bases, J loses 3 bases, and the germline ends lie 7 bases apart. This clone appeared a few times. Its antigen is not yet known. No per-base quality is available; no much larger clone lies one base away. For commercial TCRB immunosequencing, around 500 nanograms of biopsy DNA were submitted for each sample. Adaptive Biotechnology amplified the CDR3 regions from genomic DNA with a two-step multiplex PCR designed to control amplification bias. Primers covering every V and J gene segment were used in the first PCR, while barcodes and Illumina adapters were added in the second PCR. CDR3 libraries were sequenced on an Illumina instrument. Per the authors' processing: Vendor-provided pipelines were combined with custom analysis of raw data in R/Bioconductor under R version 3.3.0. Clonality, which ranges from 0 to 1, was calculated as the inverse of the normalised Shannon entropy across all productive clones. High-frequency clones were defined as the share of the repertoire occupied by the top 100 clones, with only clones passing a 95% confidence test being retained. Repertoire diversity was measured with the Simpson index, and overlap between samples was measured with the Morisita-Horn index. Entries here come from immuneACCESS through TCRdb and include only in-frame sequences with V and J called. Some clones fail to appear in such tables; in the studies checked, an unresolved V gene covers under half of the shortfall, and the cause of the remainder is unknown. D and trimming come from the DNA, and the V and J calls and clone size come from that table. Across this sample there are over 10,000 clones, with around two thirds seen only once. The ten biggest clones cover 8.6% of the sample.

This specimen's time point label, per the study, means: neoterminal ileum biopsy at postoperative endoscopy, about 6 months after surgery. Eligible patients were adults with ileal or ileocolonic Crohn's disease who had an indication for ileocolonic resection. Before DNA extraction, whole ileal mucosal biopsies were kept frozen at -80 degrees C. Genomic DNA was extracted from frozen whole biopsies using a TRizol-based method and was quantified with a NanoDrop 2000 spectrophotometer. The study at large found these results: Higher high-frequency clone percentages at surgery were associated with endoscopic recurrence; all patients with clonality above 26.8% (18/57) had recurrence. The timing of postoperative endoscopy varied within the first year after surgery, and the median delay was 6.9 months. Only a subgroup of patients, of unstated size, had mucosal CD4 and CD8 T cells sorted and sequenced. More high-frequency clones were carried by sorted CD8 T cells than by CD4 T cells, suggesting that mucosal expansions were mainly CD8. A significantly higher proportion of clonal expansions was observed in active smokers at surgery than in non-smokers (roughly 27% vs 19%, p=0.02).

This chain is built from TRBV28 and TRBJ1-1, with no reliable assignment of the D segment. This TCR was recovered from an adult with Crohn's disease. Sequenced: ileal tissue. The nucleotides read TGTGCCAGCAGTGGGTTGGACACTGAAGCTTTCTTT. The encoded protein is CASSGLDTEAFF.